What follows describes a single T cell receptor beta chain. This CDR3 region has 12 residues. CDR1 is LNHDA, CDR2 SQIVND, per germline (reference sequence). After removal of 4 bases from V and 6 bases from J, the junction contained 3 bases not matched to a gene. This specimen belongs to a study of cytomegalovirus exposure and HLA in healthy donors. The PCR had 60 Vbeta and 13 Jbeta primers. Some clones are missing from TCRdb's copy, which holds only in-frame ones; the method was immunoSEQ multiplex PCR. The sample has around 94,000 clones, roughly three quarters seen once; the top ten hold around 20%.

The origin of this receptor is a woman in her sixties in good health and CMV-seropositive. This sequence joins TRBV19 and TRBJ2-7; 7 bases are a match to TRBD1. Material for sequencing was PBMCs. The CDR3 protein is CASSTHRGEQYF. The CDR3 nucleotides are TGTGCCAGTAGTACCCACAGGGGCGAGCAGTACTTC.